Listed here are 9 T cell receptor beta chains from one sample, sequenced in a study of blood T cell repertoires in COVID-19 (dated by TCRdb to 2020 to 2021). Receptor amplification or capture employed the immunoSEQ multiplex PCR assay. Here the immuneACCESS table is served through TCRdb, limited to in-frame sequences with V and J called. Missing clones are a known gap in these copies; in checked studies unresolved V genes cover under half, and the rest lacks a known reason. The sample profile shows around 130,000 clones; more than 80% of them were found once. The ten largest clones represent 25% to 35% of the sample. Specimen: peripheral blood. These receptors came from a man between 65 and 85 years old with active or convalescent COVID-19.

The CDR3 loop is CASSPPGGDQETQYF. The CDR3 nucleotides read TGTGCCAGCTCACCACCCGGCGGGGACCAAGAGACCCAGTACTTC. V usage is TRBV18 and J usage is TRBJ2-5; D may be TRBD2 (6 bases). The V and J ends lost 0 bases and 0 bases respectively, with 8 bases between them. This CDR3 contains 15 residues. Germline CDR1 reads KGHSH; CDR2 reads LQKENI. Supplemented by reference TRBV18 and TRBJ2-5, the full variable domain reads NAGVMQNPRHLVRRRGQEARLRCSPMKGHSHVYWYRQLPEEGLKFMVYLQKENIIDESGMPKERFSAEFPKEGPSILRIQQVVRGDSAAYFCASSPPGGDQETQYFGPGTRLLVL.

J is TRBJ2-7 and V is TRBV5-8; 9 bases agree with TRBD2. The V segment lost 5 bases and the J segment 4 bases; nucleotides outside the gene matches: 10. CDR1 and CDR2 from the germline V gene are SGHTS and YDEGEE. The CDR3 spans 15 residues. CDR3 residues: CASRRAGGGPYEQYF. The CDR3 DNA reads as TGTGCCAGCAGGCGAGCGGGGGGAGGGCCGTACGAGCAGTACTTC.

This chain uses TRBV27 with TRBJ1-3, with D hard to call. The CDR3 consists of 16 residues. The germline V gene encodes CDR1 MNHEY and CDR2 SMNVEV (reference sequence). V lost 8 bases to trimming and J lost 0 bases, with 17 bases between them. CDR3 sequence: CASSASGSNSGNTIYF. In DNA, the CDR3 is TGTGCCAGCTCGGCAAGCGGCAGCAACTCTGGAAACACCATATATTTT.

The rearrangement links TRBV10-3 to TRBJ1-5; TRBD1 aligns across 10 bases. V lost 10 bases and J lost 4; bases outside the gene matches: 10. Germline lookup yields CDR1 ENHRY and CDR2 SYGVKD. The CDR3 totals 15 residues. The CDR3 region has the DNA TGTGCCAGCTACCCCGGGACAGGGGTAAATCAGCCCCAGCATTTT. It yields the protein CASYPGTGVNQPQHF.

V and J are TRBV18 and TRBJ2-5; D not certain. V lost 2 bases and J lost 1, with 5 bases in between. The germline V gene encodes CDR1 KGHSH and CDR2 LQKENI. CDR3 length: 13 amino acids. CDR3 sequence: CASSPVSQETQYF. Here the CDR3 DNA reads TGTGCCAGCTCACCAGTCTCCCAAGAGACCCAGTACTTC.

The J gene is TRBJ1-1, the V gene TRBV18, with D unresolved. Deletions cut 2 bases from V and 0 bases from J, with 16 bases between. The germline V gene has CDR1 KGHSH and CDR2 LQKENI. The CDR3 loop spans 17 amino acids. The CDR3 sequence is CASSPSEASLMNTEAFF. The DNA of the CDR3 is TGTGCCAGCTCACCATCGGAAGCGTCCCTTATGAACACTGAAGCTTTCTTT.

The CDR3 reads CASSLQGLGDNSPLHF. The CDR3 DNA reads as TGTGCCAGCAGTCTACAGGGCTTAGGGGATAATTCACCCCTCCACTTT. The rearrangement uses TRBV7-9 and TRBJ1-6; the D gene is possibly TRBD1 (6 bases). Germline CDR1 and CDR2: SEHNR and FQNEAQ (reference sequence). The CDR3 runs to 16 residues. Between the trimmed V and J ends, which lost 6 bases and 5 bases, there was a span of 17 bases.

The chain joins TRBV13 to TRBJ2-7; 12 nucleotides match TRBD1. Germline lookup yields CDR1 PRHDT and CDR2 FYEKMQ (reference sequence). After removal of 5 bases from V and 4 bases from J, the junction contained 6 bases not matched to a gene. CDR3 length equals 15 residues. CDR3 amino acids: CASSPGTGGGYEQYF. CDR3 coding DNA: TGTGCCAGCAGCCCCGGGACAGGGGGCGGGTACGAGCAGTACTTC.

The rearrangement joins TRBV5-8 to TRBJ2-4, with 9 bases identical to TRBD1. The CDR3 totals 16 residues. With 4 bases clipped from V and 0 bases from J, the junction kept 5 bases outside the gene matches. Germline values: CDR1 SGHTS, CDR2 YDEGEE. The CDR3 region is CASSGGQGLAKNIQYF. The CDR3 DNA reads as TGTGCCAGCAGCGGGGGACAGGGTCTAGCCAAAAACATTCAGTACTTC.